This entry lists 30 T cell receptor beta chains sequenced from one sample in a study of T cell changes during pregnancy in multiple sclerosis. The protocol was immunoSEQ multiplex PCR, while the TCRdb copy is restricted to in-frame clones and leaves out a portion. The repertoire holds fewer than 110,000 clones, with more than 90% as singletons. The material was peripheral blood, obtained in the second trimester of pregnancy. The receptors shown here come from a female donor with multiple sclerosis, enrolled in a pregnancy study.

The chain uses TRBV6-6 and TRBJ2-7; D perhaps matches TRBD2 (5 bases). The germline gives CDR1 MNHNY, CDR2 SVGAGI (reference sequence). V gave up 8 bases and J gave up 2 bases, with 10 bases separating them. The length of the CDR3 is 12 residues. In DNA, the CDR3 is TGTGCCAGCGGAGGCAATCCCTACGAGCAGTACTTC. Encoded protein: CASGGNPYEQYF.

The chain uses TRBV7-9 and TRBJ2-7, with D possibly matching TRBD1 (8 bases). V lost 5 bases and J lost 4, with 15 bases in between. This CDR3 contains 14 residues. In germline, CDR1 is SEHNR, CDR2 FQNEAQ (reference sequence). The DNA of the CDR3 is TGTGCCAGCAGCCCCAGGGGGCGGGAGTACGAGCAGTACTTC. Translated: CASSPRGREYEQYF.

This sequence joins TRBV9 and TRBJ2-7, with D unclear. The V gene's germline CDR1 is SGDLS and CDR2 YYNGEE. This CDR3 region has 12 residues. Trimming left V 4 bases short and J 7 bases short, with 12 bases between. This chain's CDR3 is CASSSAANEQYF. CDR3 nucleotides: TGTGCCAGCAGCTCCGCGGCGAATGAGCAGTACTTC. Filled out from reference TRBV9 and TRBJ2-7, the complete variable domain reads DSGVTQTPKHLITATGQRVTLRCSPRSGDLSVYWYQQSLDQGLQFLIQYYNGEERAKGNILERFSAQQFPDLHSELNLSSLELGDSALYFCASSSAANEQYFGPGTRLTVT.

This clone has a handful of counts. This sequence joins TRBV5-1 and TRBJ2-5, with TRBD1 matching over 8 bases. The V segment lost 4 bases and the J segment 2 bases; nucleotides outside the gene matches: 10. The CDR3 contains 16 residues. Germline V CDR1 and CDR2: SGHRS, YFSETQ. CDR3 nucleotides: TGCGCCAGCAGCGCCTCGGACAGGGTGGCGCAAGAGACCCAGTACTTC. Translation gives CASSASDRVAQETQYF.

The chain carries TRBV4-2 and TRBJ2-1; D might be TRBD1 (6 bases). The germline V and J ends were trimmed by 4 bases and 3 bases, with 10 bases remaining between them. The CDR3 covers 14 residues. Per the germline V gene, CDR1 is LGHNA and CDR2 is YNFKEQ. The CDR3 reads CASSPGDRYNEQFF. The CDR3 nucleotides read TGTGCCAGCAGCCCAGGGGATCGCTACAATGAGCAGTTCTTC.

The CDR3: CASSRGGQETQYF. In nucleotides, the CDR3 is TGTGCCAGCAGCCGGGGTGGGCAAGAGACCCAGTACTTC. This sequence joins TRBV7-3 and TRBJ2-5; D is perhaps TRBD2 (5 bases). Germline V gene lookup returns CDR1 SGHTA and CDR2 FQGTGA. V was pared by 5 bases and J by 2 bases, with 9 bases between. The CDR3 runs 13 residues.

This chain uses TRBV5-6 with TRBJ2-1, with 10 bases lining up with TRBD1. Germline values: CDR1 SGHDT, CDR2 YYEEEE. V lost 4 bases and J lost 3; bases outside the gene matches: 7. This CDR3 region has 16 residues. This chain's CDR3 is CASSPTDRGFYNEQFF. In DNA, the CDR3 is TGTGCCAGCAGCCCCACGGACAGGGGGTTCTACAATGAGCAGTTCTTC.

The CDR3 here is CASSSHTIGSGNTIYF. The CDR3 DNA follows: TGTGCCAGCAGTTCCCATACTATCGGGTCAGGAAACACCATATATTTT. This chain connects TRBV28 to TRBJ1-3, with no clear D. Germline CDR1 MDHEN, CDR2 SYDVKM. Trimming cost V 4 bases and J 4 bases, with 17 bases left between them. CDR3 length equals 16 residues.

V usage is TRBV4-2 and J usage is TRBJ2-4; TRBD2 aligns across 8 bases. Germline V gives CDR1 LGHNA, CDR2 YNFKEQ. The V and J ends lost 1 base and 0 bases, in that order; junction bases with no gene match: 8. This CDR3 spans 18 amino acids. CDR3 coding DNA: TGTGCCAGCAGCCAAGTCCCGGGACTAGGCCTAGCCAAAAACATTCAGTACTTC. It translates to CASSQVPGLGLAKNIQYF.

This sequence joins TRBV6-5 and TRBJ1-1; D is unresolved. V was cut by 5 bases and J by 0 bases, with 4 bases left in between. The CDR3 has 12 amino acids. Germline V lookup: CDR1 MNHEY, CDR2 SVGAGI. The CDR3 nucleotides read TGTGCCAGCAGTGAGATGAACACTGAAGCTTTCTTT. Amino acid sequence: CASSEMNTEAFF.

CDR3 loop: CSVDGNYGYTF. The CDR3 DNA sequence: TGCAGCGTTGACGGTAACTATGGCTACACCTTC. V and J are TRBV29-1 and TRBJ1-2; D unclear. There are 11 residues in the CDR3. V was trimmed by 3 bases and J by 1 base, leaving 3 bases between them. The V gene's germline CDR1 is SQVTM and CDR2 ANQGSEA.

The chain combines TRBV30 with TRBJ2-6, with 7 bases identical to TRBD1. The J segment lost 4 bases and the V segment lost 3 bases, leaving 9 bases of the junction unmatched. Germline loops: CDR1 GTSNPN, CDR2 SVGIG (reference sequence). The CDR3 is made up of 16 amino acids. This chain's CDR3 is CAWSPGRGRGANVLTF. DNA for the CDR3: TGTGCCTGGAGCCCAGGTAGGGGGCGCGGGGCCAACGTCCTGACTTTC. The whole variable domain, filled in from reference TRBV30 and TRBJ2-6, reads SQTIHQWPATLVQPVGSPLSLECTVEGTSNPNLYWYRQAAGRGLQLLFYSVGIGQISSEVPQNLSASRPQDRQFILSSKKLLLSDSGFYLCAWSPGRGRGANVLTFGAGSRLTVL.

CDR3 sequence (DNA): TGCGCCAGCAGCTCTAGCGGGAGGGCCGGGGAGCTGTTTTTT. Translated, it gives CASSSSGRAGELFF. The chain recombines TRBV5-1 with TRBJ2-2; 12 bases map to TRBD2. After removal of 3 bases from V and 6 bases from J, the junction contained 0 bases not matched to a gene. Germline values: CDR1 SGHRS, CDR2 YFSETQ. CDR3 length: 14 amino acids.

The CDR3: CASTWKDTTNTEAFF. CDR3 DNA: TGTGCCAGCACATGGAAGGACACGACGAACACTGAAGCTTTCTTT. The J gene is TRBJ1-1, the V gene TRBV28; D is possibly TRBD1 (5 bases). The CDR3 runs 15 residues. The V and J ends lost 7 bases and 1 base respectively, with 16 bases between them. Germline V gene data show CDR1 as MDHEN and CDR2 as SYDVKM.

This chain connects TRBV5-1 to TRBJ2-5; the D gene is possibly TRBD1 (6 bases). This CDR3 has 14 amino acids. V lost 7 bases and J 3 bases, leaving 16 bases between the germline ends. Germline V gene lookup returns CDR1 SGHRS and CDR2 YFSETQ. CDR3 sequence reads: CASAGVWGKETQYF. DNA for the CDR3: TGCGCCAGCGCAGGGGTTTGGGGAAAAGAGACCCAGTACTTC.

The rearrangement links TRBV7-8 to TRBJ1-2; D might be TRBD1 (5 bases). CDR3 size: 14 residues. Per germline, CDR1 SGHVS and CDR2 FQNEAQ. The V end lost 1 base, the J end lost 7 bases, and 13 bases lay between the germline ends. For the CDR3, the DNA is TGTGCCAGCAGCTTAGATCAGGGCCTCAGTGGCTACACCTTC. It encodes CASSLDQGLSGYTF.

The gene calls are TRBV5-6 and TRBJ1-2; weak D call: TRBD1 (5 bases). V lost 1 base, J lost 8 bases, and 15 bases lay in between. CDR1 is SGHDT, CDR2 YYEEEE, per germline. This CDR3 has 14 amino acids. The CDR3, as DNA: TGTGCCAGCAGCTTGTTATCCGCAGGGTTCGGCTACACCTTC. Its protein product is CASSLLSAGFGYTF. Full variable domain (outside the CDR3, taken from reference TRBV5-6 and TRBJ1-2): DAGVTQSPTHLIKTRGQQVTLRCSPKSGHDTVSWYQQALGQGPQFIFQYYEEEERQRGNFPDRFSGHQFPNYSSELNVNALLLGDSALYLCASSLLSAGFGYTFGSGTRLTVV.

J is TRBJ1-5 and V is TRBV6-5; D is perhaps TRBD1 (6 bases). Trimming took 2 bases from V and 6 from J, leaving 14 bases between them. CDR1 and CDR2 from the germline V gene are MNHEY and SVGAGI. This CDR3 region has 15 residues. CDR3 residues: CASSYAGVRSQPQHF. The DNA for the CDR3 is TGTGCCAGCAGTTACGCAGGGGTTAGGAGTCAGCCCCAGCATTTT.

The chain is built from TRBV4-1 and TRBJ2-7; the match to TRBD2 covers 7 bases. Germline assignment: CDR1 MGHRA and CDR2 YSYEKL. The CDR3 runs to 12 residues. The V and J ends lost 3 bases and 5 bases, in that order; junction bases with no gene match: 1. The CDR3 nucleotides are TGCGCCAGCAGCCATCGGGGGGACGAGCAGTACTTC. Protein sequence: CASSHRGDEQYF.

This rearrangement joins TRBV4-1 to TRBJ2-1; weak D call: TRBD1 (6 bases). The CDR3 spans 14 residues. Germline loops: CDR1 MGHRA, CDR2 YSYEKL. With 5 bases removed from V and 5 bases from J, the gap between germline ends came to 13 bases. CDR3 sequence (DNA): TGCGCCAGCAGCGCAGGGGCCTTCCACAATGAGCAGTTCTTC. Protein sequence: CASSAGAFHNEQFF.

The rearrangement links TRBV5-1 to TRBJ2-5, with 13 bases aligning to TRBD2. Per germline, CDR1 SGHRS and CDR2 YFSETQ. The V segment lost 0 bases and the J segment 7 bases; nucleotides outside the gene matches: 18. This CDR3 is built from 20 residues. The CDR3 here is CASSLANLTSGRPLGGTQYF. The CDR3 region has the DNA TGCGCCAGCAGCTTGGCCAACTTGACTAGCGGGAGGCCCCTAGGGGGGACCCAGTACTTC.

This sequence joins TRBV19 and TRBJ1-2, with a possible D match to TRBD1 (6 bases). V was shortened by 4 bases and J by 7 bases, with 10 bases between the two germline ends. Germline V lookup: CDR1 LNHDA, CDR2 SQIVND (reference sequence). This CDR3 has 12 residues. The chain's CDR3 is CASSKKGGGYTF. In DNA, the CDR3 is TGTGCCAGTAGTAAGAAAGGGGGTGGCTACACCTTC.

V usage is TRBV15 and J usage is TRBJ2-2; weak D call: TRBD1 (5 bases). CDR1 and CDR2 from the germline V gene are LNHNV and YYDKDF (reference sequence). Trimming shortened V by 2 bases and J by 2 bases, and 15 bases separated the two germline ends. The CDR3 contains 17 residues. CDR3 region: CATSRSPQAVNTGELFF. CDR3 DNA sequence: TGTGCCACCAGCAGATCCCCACAGGCAGTAAACACCGGGGAGCTGTTTTTT. The variable domain in full, with the rest retrieved from reference TRBV15 and TRBJ2-2, is DAMVIQNPRYQVTQFGKPVTLSCSQTLNHNVMYWYQQKSSQAPKLLFHYYDKDFNNEADTPDNFQSRRPNTSFCFLDIRSPGLGDTAMYLCATSRSPQAVNTGELFFGEGSRLTVL.

A single count supports this clone. V is TRBV11-2 and J is TRBJ2-1; 12 positions agree with TRBD2. In germline, CDR1 is SGHAT, CDR2 FQNNGV. V shed 5 bases, J shed 8 bases, and the junction held 7 bases outside the gene matches. The CDR3 contains 15 residues. This CDR3 reads CASSEGTSGLHEQFF. In DNA form, the CDR3 reads TGTGCCAGCAGCGAAGGGACTAGCGGGTTACATGAGCAGTTCTTC.

The chain employs TRBV28 and TRBJ2-7; D is perhaps TRBD2 (6 bases). CDR3 size: 13 residues. Per germline, CDR1 MDHEN and CDR2 SYDVKM. The V and J ends lost 8 bases and 2 bases respectively, with 13 bases between them. The CDR3 here is CASGPGRTYEQYF. The CDR3 DNA is TGTGCCAGCGGGCCCGGGAGAACCTACGAGCAGTACTTC.

Written as DNA, the CDR3 is TGTGCCAGCACCCTTAGCGGGAGGAACTCCTACGAGCAGTACTTC. As protein: CASTLSGRNSYEQYF. The rearrangement joins TRBV11-2 to TRBJ2-7, with TRBD2 matching over 10 bases. CDR1 and CDR2 from the germline V gene are SGHAT and FQNNGV. With V trimmed by 7 bases and J by 0 bases, 6 bases remained unmatched. The CDR3 covers 15 residues.

V is TRBV7-2 and J is TRBJ1-3; 8 positions agree with TRBD1. Germline lookup yields CDR1 SGHTA and CDR2 FQGNSA. The CDR3 loop spans 15 amino acids. V trimming: 4 bases; J trimming: 4 bases; junction bases outside the gene matches: 6. In nucleotides, the CDR3 is TGTGCCAGCAGCTATGGACAGGGCGGCGGAAACACCATATATTTT. This gives the protein CASSYGQGGGNTIYF.

The chain carries TRBV12-2 and TRBJ1-2; the D call TRBD1 from the table was never checked on the DNA. TRBV12-2 is recorded as a pseudogene. The CDR3 consists of 14 residues. DNA of the CDR3: TGTGCAAGTCGCTTAGAACAGGGTAGCTATGGCTACACCTTC. This encodes CASRLEQGSYGYTF.

This clone has a handful of counts. The chain carries TRBV27 and TRBJ1-5; a possible D gene is TRBD1 (6 bases). The CDR3 is 14 amino acids. Germline V lookup: CDR1 MNHEY, CDR2 SMNVEV (reference sequence). V lost 0 bases, J lost 5 bases, and 8 bases lay in between. CDR3 sequence: CASSLSGAHQPQHF. The CDR3 nucleotides are TGTGCCAGCAGTTTATCGGGGGCACATCAGCCCCAGCATTTT.

The DNA for the CDR3 is TGCGCCAGCAGCTCTGGGACTAGCGGAGTTCCCACAGATACGCAGTATTTT. Encoded protein: CASSSGTSGVPTDTQYF. The chain carries TRBV5-1 and TRBJ2-3; 11 bases fit TRBD2. V shed 3 bases and J 2 bases; nucleotides not matched to a gene: 8. The CDR3 runs 17 residues. From germline, CDR1 is SGHRS and CDR2 YFSETQ.